A few counts support the clone carrying this T cell receptor beta chain. The data stem from a study of T-cell memory formation after mild COVID-19. Background on the study: The TCR clusters were mostly specific to one donor.

Germline CDR1 and CDR2: MNHEY and SVGEGT. The CDR3 covers 15 residues. Trimming stripped 4 bases from V and 0 bases from J, with 12 bases between. TCRdb re-analysed the 5' RACE reads in MiXCR, keeping a single row per CDR3 protein. The sample contains 530,000 or so distinct CDR3 sequences, roughly 17% of which appear only once. The origin of this receptor is an adult woman who had mild COVID-19 (a few samples of this study predate the infection). Cell type and time point are not known. The chain recombines TRBV6-2 or TRBV6-3 with TRBJ1-1; D is unclear. What was sequenced was PBMCs or a T cell subset sorted from them (not recorded which). CDR3 region: CASSWGIRVNTEAFF. The CDR3 nucleotides read TGTGCCAGCAGTTGGGGTATTAGGGTGAACACTGAAGCTTTCTTT.